A single sample gave rise to the 30 T cell receptor beta chains below, sequenced in a study of cytomegalovirus exposure and HLA in healthy donors. Primers: 60 Vbeta forward and 13 Jbeta reverse. Profiled with immunoSEQ multiplex PCR; TCRdb holds only in-frame clones, not every one. The sample's table shows 70,000 or so clones. Material for sequencing was PBMCs. All receptors derive from a boy younger than 18 in good health and CMV-seronegative.

The chain links TRBV6-1 to TRBJ2-7; D perhaps matches TRBD1 (5 bases). The germline CDR1 and CDR2 sequences are MNHNS and SASEGT. V was trimmed by 0 bases and J by 4 bases, leaving 10 bases between them. The CDR3 runs 14 residues. DNA of the CDR3: TGTGCCAGCAGTGAAGCCGTGACAGAATACGAGCAGTACTTC. Translation: CASSEAVTEYEQYF.

The rearrangement links TRBV6-5 to TRBJ1-1, with 8 bases matching TRBD1. Germline lookup yields CDR1 MNHEY and CDR2 SVGAGI. This CDR3 contains 14 residues. Unmatched junction bases numbered 10, after V lost 6 bases and J lost 7 bases. As DNA, the CDR3 is TGTGCCAGCAGATCCCGACAGGGGCCGGTTGAAGCTTTCTTT. Protein: CASRSRQGPVEAFF.

This chain connects TRBV7-9 to TRBJ2-7; TRBD2 might be the D (6 bases). Trimming took 5 bases from V and 2 from J, leaving 7 bases between them. The CDR3 extends over 12 amino acids. CDR1 SEHNR and CDR2 FQNEAQ come from the germline V gene (reference sequence). For the CDR3, the DNA is TGTGCCAGCAGCCCGGGGGCCTACGAGCAGTACTTC. Translation: CASSPGAYEQYF.

V and J are TRBV5-8 and TRBJ1-2, with a weak D call TRBD1 (5 bases). The V gene lost 0 bases and the J gene lost 4 bases, with 10 bases spanning the gap. CDR1 and CDR2 (germline): SGHTS, YDEGEE. The CDR3 loop spans 14 amino acids. As DNA, the CDR3 is TGTGCCAGCAGCTTGGGGCAGGGAATCTATGGCTACACCTTC. The encoded protein is CASSLGQGIYGYTF.

The chain has TRBV6-5 and TRBJ1-5, with TRBD1 matching 8 bases. The CDR3 has 15 residues. Germline V lookup: CDR1 MNHEY, CDR2 SVGAGI. V lost 6 bases, J lost 0 bases, and 4 bases stayed unmatched. This CDR3 reads CASSRQGFSNQPQHF. Here the CDR3 DNA reads TGTGCCAGCAGCAGACAGGGGTTTAGCAATCAGCCCCAGCATTTT.

V and J are TRBV6-1 and TRBJ1-1; D perhaps matches TRBD1 (6 bases). This CDR3 region has 13 residues. Germline values: CDR1 MNHNS, CDR2 SASEGT. V was cut by 6 bases and J by 3 bases, with 11 bases left in between. The CDR3 coding sequence is TGTGCCAGCAGGAGACAGGCTCACACTGAAGCTTTCTTT. Its translation: CASRRQAHTEAFF.

The chain links TRBV18 to TRBJ2-2; 15 bases agree with TRBD2. V lost 0 bases and J lost 1; bases outside the gene matches: 3. CDR1 is KGHSH, CDR2 LQKENI, per germline. This CDR3 spans 19 amino acids. CDR3 sequence: CASSPPGTSGGKNTGELFF. The CDR3 DNA is TGTGCCAGCTCACCACCAGGGACTAGCGGGGGGAAGAACACCGGGGAGCTGTTTTTT.

V gene TRBV30 combines with J gene TRBJ2-2, with D possibly matching TRBD1 (6 bases). V lost 2 bases and J 3 bases, leaving 13 bases between the germline ends. The CDR3 length is 15 residues. Germline CDR1 GTSNPN, CDR2 SVGIG (reference sequence). The CDR3 loop reads CAWSSQGSDTGELFF. In DNA, the CDR3 is TGTGCCTGGAGTTCACAGGGATCGGACACCGGGGAGCTGTTTTTT. The full variable domain, with the rest looked up from reference TRBV30 and TRBJ2-2, is SQTIHQWPATLVQPVGSPLSLECTVEGTSNPNLYWYRQAAGRGLQLLFYSVGIGQISSEVPQNLSASRPQDRQFILSSKKLLLSDSGFYLCAWSSQGSDTGELFFGEGSRLTVL.

The chain combines TRBV4-1 with TRBJ2-2; TRBD1 is a possible D gene (8 bases). This CDR3 comprises 15 residues. Germline CDR1 and CDR2: MGHRA and YSYEKL. V lost 4 bases and J 4 bases, leaving 13 bases between the germline ends. CDR3 sequence: CASSLTGEGTGELFF. The CDR3 DNA reads as TGCGCCAGCAGCCTGACAGGGGAGGGCACCGGGGAGCTGTTTTTT.

In regard to this clone: Other DNA sequences in this sample translate to the same CDR3. The chain couples TRBV6-5 to TRBJ1-1; TRBD1 matches at 9 bases. This CDR3 is 14 amino acids long. Trimming took 2 bases from V and 5 from J; bases not matched to a gene: 3. Germline CDR1 MNHEY, CDR2 SVGAGI. Here the CDR3 reads CASSYRTGETEAFF. The DNA of the CDR3 is TGTGCCAGCAGTTACAGGACAGGGGAGACTGAAGCTTTCTTT.

This rearrangement joins TRBV5-1 to TRBJ2-2; D perhaps matches TRBD2 (5 bases). Germline loops: CDR1 SGHRS, CDR2 YFSETQ. The CDR3 has 14 amino acids. V was cut by 6 bases and J by 4 bases, with 13 bases left in between. CDR3 bases: TGCGCCAGCACGAGGACTGCGAGCACCGGGGAGCTGTTTTTT. Residues: CASTRTASTGELFF.

To note about this clone: The sample holds other DNA sequences that translate to the same CDR3. The chain is built from TRBV6-1 and TRBJ1-2, with D maybe TRBD1 (6 bases). The V end was cut by 4 bases, the J end by 4 bases, with 13 bases between. The CDR3 totals 14 residues. CDR1 and CDR2 from the germline V gene are MNHNS and SASEGT. The CDR3 DNA sequence: TGTGCCAGCAGTGTCAACAGGGACGGCTATGGCTACACCTTC. It yields the protein CASSVNRDGYGYTF.

This chain joins TRBV6-1 and TRBJ1-5; TRBD1 aligns across 7 bases. Germline values: CDR1 MNHNS, CDR2 SASEGT. V lost 8 bases, J lost 7 bases, and 11 bases stayed unmatched. The CDR3 length is 14 residues. Here the CDR3 DNA reads TGTGCCAGCGGGTACAGGGGTGTCGGACAGCCCCAGCATTTT. Its translation is CASGYRGVGQPQHF.

The chain joins TRBV5-6 to TRBJ1-2; D gene ambiguous. V dropped 4 bases and J dropped 3 bases, with 16 bases sitting between them. In germline, CDR1 is SGHDT, CDR2 YYEEEE. The CDR3 has 15 residues. CDR3 sequence (DNA): TGTGCCAGCAGCCCCTTTGAAACAGTAGACTATGGCTACACCTTC. It codes for CASSPFETVDYGYTF.

The chain links TRBV5-1 to TRBJ2-7; 7 bases are a match to TRBD2. V shed 1 base and J 4 bases; nucleotides not matched to a gene: 8. The CDR3 contains 15 residues. CDR1 and CDR2 from the germline V gene are SGHRS and YFSETQ. The CDR3 nucleotides are TGCGCCAGCAGCTTGTTAGGCGGGAGTCCATACGAGCAGTACTTC. As protein: CASSLLGGSPYEQYF.

This sequence joins TRBV5-4 and TRBJ1-6, with 7 positions matching TRBD1. The CDR3 contains 15 residues. V was clipped by 1 base and J by 3 bases; unmatched bases: 1. CDR1 and CDR2 from the germline V gene are SGHNT and YYREEE (reference sequence). This CDR3 reads CASSLNRGYNSPLHF. The CDR3 nucleotides are TGTGCCAGCAGCTTGAACAGGGGCTATAATTCACCCCTCCACTTT.

On this clone itself: A junction boundary mismatches the germline segment, possibly from a read error. The CDR3 here is CAGSANPSGQREAFF. Here the CDR3 DNA reads TGTGCCGGGAGCGCCAACCCATCGGGACAGCGTGAAGCTTTCTTT. The chain employs TRBV30 and TRBJ1-1, with 7 bases lining up with TRBD1. The germline V gene encodes CDR1 GTSNPN and CDR2 SVGIG (reference sequence). The CDR3 is made up of 15 amino acids.

The chain carries TRBV5-4 and TRBJ2-7, with 9 bases aligning to TRBD1. V gave up 4 bases and J gave up 6 bases; unmatched junction bases: 11. The CDR3 length is 15 residues. Germline-derived CDR1 and CDR2 are SGHNT and YYREEE (reference sequence). The CDR3 DNA reads as TGTGCCAGCAGCCGGATCGGACAGGGGCTTAGCGAGCAGTACTTC. Protein product: CASSRIGQGLSEQYF.

J is TRBJ1-4 and V is TRBV2, with 8 bases that match TRBD1. The CDR3 contains 14 residues. With V trimmed by 5 bases and J by 7 bases, 6 bases remained unmatched. Germline CDR1 SNHLY, CDR2 FYNNEI. CDR3 protein: CASSLTGGAEKLFF. As DNA, the CDR3 is TGTGCCAGCAGTCTCACAGGGGGAGCTGAAAAACTGTTTTTT.

The chain couples TRBV10-3 to TRBJ1-2, with 12 nucleotides matching TRBD1. The V segment lost 7 bases and the J segment 8 bases; nucleotides outside the gene matches: 8. The CDR3 is 14 amino acids. Germline assignment: CDR1 ENHRY and CDR2 SYGVKD. DNA for the CDR3: TGTGCCATCAACCAGGGACAGGGGGCTCGAGGCTACACCTTC. Translating gives CAINQGQGARGYTF.

DNA for the CDR3: TGCGCCAGCAGCTCGACTAGCGGATACGCCTACGAGCAGTACTTC. It is translated as CASSSTSGYAYEQYF. The chain uses TRBV4-1 and TRBJ2-7, with TRBD2 identical over 9 bases. Germline trimming cut 5 bases from V and 2 bases from J; bases unmatched to any gene: 7. The CDR3 loop spans 15 amino acids. Germline V gives CDR1 MGHRA, CDR2 YSYEKL.

The gene calls are TRBV27 and TRBJ2-5; 9 positions agree with TRBD2. This CDR3 spans 16 amino acids. The ends lost 4 bases at V and 6 bases at J; junction bases unmatched: 12. Germline CDR1 MNHEY, CDR2 SMNVEV (reference sequence). Here the CDR3 DNA reads TGTGCCAGCAGTTCGAGTAGCGGGAGACCCATCCAGACCCAGTACTTC. Protein product: CASSSSSGRPIQTQYF.

The V gene is TRBV6-6, the J gene TRBJ1-2; 7 nucleotides line up with TRBD1. The CDR3 covers 12 residues. V was pared by 7 bases and J by 6 bases, with 5 bases of the junction left unmatched. CDR1 and CDR2 from the germline V gene are MNHNY and SVGAGI (reference sequence). CDR3 residues: CASTDRDHGYTF. As DNA, the CDR3 is TGTGCCAGCACCGACAGGGATCATGGCTACACCTTC.

The rearrangement links TRBV29-1 to TRBJ1-2; maybe TRBD1 (6 bases). V was trimmed by 0 bases and J by 12 bases, leaving 14 bases between them. Germline values: CDR1 SQVTM, CDR2 ANQGSEA. The CDR3 loop spans 12 amino acids. CDR3 loop: CSVEEGADGNTF. CDR3 sequence (DNA): TGCAGCGTTGAAGAGGGGGCGGATGGGAACACCTTC.

This CDR3 reads CASSVDAGEVFEQFF. The CDR3 nucleotides read TGTGCCAGCAGCGTAGATGCGGGAGAAGTGTTTGAGCAGTTCTTC. This sequence joins TRBV9 and TRBJ2-1, with TRBD2 matching 7 bases. The CDR3 is made up of 15 amino acids. Per the germline V gene, CDR1 is SGDLS and CDR2 is YYNGEE. V shed 0 bases and J 9 bases; nucleotides not matched to a gene: 9.

The rearrangement uses TRBV25-1 and TRBJ1-1, with TRBD1 as a possible D gene (6 bases). Germline V CDR1 and CDR2: MGHDK, SYGVNS. With 5 bases removed from V and 0 bases from J, the gap between germline ends came to 10 bases. This CDR3 is 14 amino acids long. Written as DNA, the CDR3 is TGTGCCAGCAGTTCCGACAGGATGAACACTGAAGCTTTCTTT. Its translation is CASSSDRMNTEAFF.

The chain combines TRBV18 with TRBJ2-7; TRBD2 aligns across 7 bases. V trimming: 3 bases; J trimming: 2 bases; junction bases outside the gene matches: 22. This CDR3 region has 20 residues. Germline V gene sequence: CDR1 KGHSH, CDR2 LQKENI. As DNA, the CDR3 is TGTGCCAGCTCACCCGACCCACGGGGGGTAGCGGGCTTAAGCGCCTACGAGCAGTACTTC. Translation gives CASSPDPRGVAGLSAYEQYF.

This chain connects TRBV4-2 to TRBJ2-7; D is uncertain. V was cut by 0 bases and J by 3 bases, with 15 bases left in between. Germline V gene sequence: CDR1 LGHNA, CDR2 YNFKEQ. This CDR3 is built from 16 residues. The CDR3 DNA sequence: TGTGCCAGCAGCCAAGATCTGCGGCATGAATTCTACGAGCAGTACTTC. As protein: CASSQDLRHEFYEQYF.

This sequence joins TRBV4-1 and TRBJ1-3, with D perhaps matching TRBD1 (5 bases). The V and J ends lost 0 bases and 4 bases respectively, with 13 bases between them. Germline V gives CDR1 MGHRA, CDR2 YSYEKL. The length of the CDR3 is 16 residues. The CDR3, as DNA: TGCGCCAGCAGCCAAGATAAGGGGCGCGGAGGAAACACCATATATTTT. It encodes CASSQDKGRGGNTIYF.

This chain connects TRBV30 to TRBJ2-1, with D unresolved. This CDR3 has 17 amino acids. Germline V gene sequence: CDR1 GTSNPN, CDR2 SVGIG (reference sequence). V lost 6 bases and J 0 bases, leaving 21 bases between the germline ends. For the CDR3, the DNA is TGTGCCTGCTGGGCCCCGGCGATAGAAAGCTCCTACAATGAGCAGTTCTTC. Encoded protein: CACWAPAIESSYNEQFF.